This T cell receptor beta chain was observed in a study of shared clonotypes between healthy human individuals. The CDR3 runs 13 residues. V was clipped by 5 bases and J by 3 bases, with 8 bases between them. CDR1 and CDR2 from the germline V gene are MDHEN and SYDVKM. Only in-frame clones appear in the TCRdb table, and some are missing; sequencing was by immunoSEQ multiplex PCR. This sample has roughly 2.5 million clones, with approximately 90% found just once. The receptor was isolated from a man between 18 and 29 years old in good health. The source material was naive CD4+ T cells sorted from blood. Subset: CD45RA+ positively selected. This chain uses TRBV28 with TRBJ1-5, with a possible D match to TRBD1 (5 bases). CDR3 protein: CASSRQFNQPQHF. For the CDR3, the DNA is TGTGCCAGCAGTCGACAGTTCAATCAGCCCCAGCATTTT.